Shown below are 4 T cell receptor beta chains from a single sample sequenced in a study of blood T cell repertoires in COVID-19. Measured with immunoSEQ multiplex PCR; TCRdb has only the in-frame clones, and not every one. The sample records about 150,000 clones, around 79% being singletons. The specimen was peripheral blood. These receptors were collected from a man of 80 years or more with acute or convalescent COVID-19.

The chain links TRBV6-5 to TRBJ1-2; TRBD1 matches at 7 bases. Trimming removed 6 bases from V and 6 bases from J; junction bases left unmatched: 10. CDR1 is MNHEY, CDR2 SVGAGI, per germline. The CDR3 runs to 14 residues. The CDR3 reads CASSATGRFDGYTF. In nucleotides, the CDR3 is TGTGCCAGCAGCGCGACAGGGAGATTCGATGGCTACACCTTC.

In DNA, the CDR3 is TGTGCCAGCAGCCACTTCGGACTCTCTGGGGAGCTGTTTTTT. This codes for CASSHFGLSGELFF. The chain combines TRBV5-6 with TRBJ2-2; TRBD2 might be the D (5 bases). Germline CDR1 reads SGHDT; CDR2 reads YYEEEE. The CDR3 runs 14 residues. The V gene lost 4 bases and the J gene lost 8 bases, with 15 bases spanning the gap.

The chain links TRBV18 to TRBJ1-2; D may be TRBD1 (6 bases). This CDR3 contains 14 residues. Germline CDR1 reads KGHSH; CDR2 reads LQKENI. V shed 4 bases and J shed 4 bases, with 13 bases lying between them. The CDR3 here is CASSQGQLLYGYTF. For the CDR3, the DNA is TGTGCCAGCTCACAAGGACAGTTGCTCTATGGCTACACCTTC.

This clone was observed a few times. V is TRBV11-2 and J is TRBJ2-2; tentatively, D is TRBD2 (5 bases). The V end was cut by 5 bases, the J end by 5 bases, with 15 bases between. CDR3 length: 15 residues. Germline V gene lookup returns CDR1 SGHAT and CDR2 FQNNGV. The CDR3: CASSPYRSGTGELFF. CDR3 DNA: TGTGCCAGCAGCCCGTACCGGAGCGGAACCGGGGAGCTGTTTTTT. The complete variable domain, with remaining parts taken from reference TRBV11-2 and TRBJ2-2, reads EAGVAQSPRYKIIEKRQSVAFWCNPISGHATLYWYQQILGQGPKLLIQFQNNGVVDDSQLPKDRFSAERLKGVDSTLKIQPAKLEDSAVYLCASSPYRSGTGELFFGEGSRLTVL.